A single sample is the source of the 20 T cell receptor beta chains below, sequenced in a study of CD4 and CD8 cells across lung adenocarcinoma regions. TCRdb passed the PCR reads through MiXCR, listing each CDR3 protein once. The sample carries 8,500 to 10,000 distinct CDR3 sequences, approximately 51% recorded once. Sequenced sample: CD4+ T cells from the margin of a lung tumor. Receptor source: a male donor with lung adenocarcinoma. The CD4 and CD8 labels of this study may be unreliable.

This chain joins TRBV7-6 and TRBJ2-1; possibly TRBD2 for D (7 bases). TRBJ2-7 explains the end of the DNA better; the J call may be wrong. Germline V gene lookup returns CDR1 SGHVS and CDR2 FNYEAQ. The CDR3 runs to 15 residues. DNA of the CDR3: TGTGCCAGCAGCTTTCGGGGAGGGGGAGGCTACGAGCAGTACTTC. Amino acids: CASSFRGGGGYEQYF.

Note on this clonotype: Its ends do not fully match the called genes, so a read error is possible. The rearrangement joins TRBV6-2 or TRBV6-3 to TRBJ2-3, with D possibly TRBD1 on 7 matching bases. Germline-derived CDR1 and CDR2 are MNHEY and SVGEGT. This CDR3 is built from 14 residues. The CDR3 sequence: CASSYSGGTDIQYF. In nucleotides, the CDR3 is TGTGCCAGCAGTTACTCAGGGGGGACAGATATTCAGTACTTT.

The J gene is TRBJ2-1, the V gene TRBV6-1; 12 bases map to TRBD2. After removal of 7 bases from V and 2 bases from J, the junction contained 3 bases not matched to a gene. CDR1 is MNHNS, CDR2 SASEGT, per germline. The length of the CDR3 is 15 residues. The CDR3 protein is CASNPSGRAYNEQFF. DNA of the CDR3: TGTGCCAGCAATCCTAGCGGGAGGGCCTACAATGAGCAGTTCTTC.

CDR3 bases: TGTGCCAGCAGTACCAGCGCTCCGGGCACAGATACGCAGTATTTT. Amino acid sequence: CASSTSAPGTDTQYF. The J gene is TRBJ2-3, the V gene TRBV6-1, with D unresolved. CDR1 MNHNS and CDR2 SASEGT come from the germline V gene. The germline V and J ends were trimmed by 5 bases and 1 base, with 13 bases remaining between them. CDR3 length equals 15 residues.

This clonotype showed up many times. V and J are TRBV7-2 and TRBJ2-2; TRBD2 aligns across 14 bases. The CDR3 runs 17 residues. Trimming took 1 base from V and 6 from J; bases not matched to a gene: 4. Germline-derived CDR1 and CDR2 are SGHTA and FQGNSA. This chain's CDR3 is CASSLGWGLAGAGELFF. The CDR3 DNA is TGTGCCAGCAGCTTAGGGTGGGGACTAGCGGGAGCCGGGGAGCTGTTTTTT.

V usage is TRBV20-1 and J usage is TRBJ2-3; D is unclear. The end of the DNA fits TRBJ2-7 better, so the J call may be wrong. CDR3 length equals 12 residues. CDR1 is DFQATT and CDR2 is SNEGSKA in the germline V gene (reference sequence). The CDR3 sequence: CSARGRRAEQYF. CDR3 coding DNA: TGCAGTGCTAGGGGTAGACGTGCGGAGCAGTACTTC.

Sample share makes this clonotype medium-sized. This chain connects TRBV6-5 to TRBJ1-1; D is undetermined. CDR3 length equals 14 residues. With 0 bases removed from V and 10 bases from J, the gap between germline ends came to 15 bases. Germline V gene sequence: CDR1 MNHEY, CDR2 SVGAGI. CDR3 amino acids: CASSYSGERTGAFF. CDR3 in DNA: TGTGCCAGCAGTTACTCTGGTGAAAGGACGGGAGCTTTCTTT.

The rearrangement links TRBV5-3 to TRBJ1-4, with D possibly being TRBD1 (6 bases). TRBV5-3 is annotated as an ORF whose role is uncertain. V lost 3 bases to trimming and J lost 4 bases, with 10 bases between them. The CDR3 is 14 amino acids. The CDR3 DNA follows: TGTGCCAGAAGCTCCGGGACAAATAATGAAAAACTGTTTTTT. It translates to CARSSGTNNEKLFF.

This clonotype was counted a single time. The chain joins TRBV6-4 to TRBJ2-2; D gene unclear. The V end lost 7 bases, the J end lost 13 bases, and 19 bases lay between the germline ends. Germline CDR1 is MRHNA and CDR2 is SNTAGT. CDR3 size: 13 residues. The CDR3 spells CASNPESYGALFF. The CDR3 coding sequence is TGTGCCAGCAACCCTGAAAGCTACGGTGCGCTGTTTTTT.

The chain recombines TRBV28 with TRBJ2-4; TRBD1 aligns across 7 bases. The CDR3 is 14 amino acids. CDR1 MDHEN and CDR2 SYDVKM come from the germline V gene. V lost 3 bases to trimming and J lost 1 base; unmatched junction nucleotides: 0. CDR3 amino acids: CASSLTGAKNIQYF. The CDR3 DNA reads TGTGCCAGCAGTTTGACAGGGGCCAAAAACATTCAGTACTTC.

J is TRBJ2-3 and V is TRBV30, with unresolved D. Trimming removed 5 bases at V and 2 bases at J, with 5 bases between. Germline-derived CDR1 and CDR2 are GTSNPN and SVGIG (reference sequence). The CDR3 is 11 amino acids. CDR3 DNA sequence: TGTGCCTGGGGACCCACAGATACGCAGTATTTT. Translation gives CAWGPTDTQYF.

V is TRBV7-3 and J is TRBJ2-2; TRBD1 matches 7 bases. The J segment lost 3 bases and the V segment lost 5 bases, leaving 3 bases of the junction unmatched. This CDR3 spans 14 amino acids. From germline, CDR1 is SGHTA and CDR2 FQGTGA. CDR3 protein: CASSPGTDTGELFF. CDR3 coding DNA: TGTGCCAGCAGCCCTGGGACAGACACCGGGGAGCTGTTTTTT.

The rearrangement links TRBV27 to TRBJ2-5; D assignment may be TRBD1 or TRBD2 (6 bases each). The J call is doubtful: the DNA matches TRBJ2-7 better. Looked up from germline, CDR1 is MNHEY and CDR2 is SMNVEV (reference sequence). The CDR3 has 15 residues. CDR3 DNA: TGTGCCAGCAGTTTTAAGGAGGGGGGACCCTACGAGCAGTACTTC. It specifies CASSFKEGGPYEQYF.

Concerning this clonotype: Being one base from a much bigger clone, this may be a read error. The rearrangement uses TRBV20-1 and TRBJ2-3; 7 bases line up with TRBD1. Trimming took 1 base from V and 2 from J; bases not matched to a gene: 9. This CDR3 comprises 16 residues. Germline V gene sequence: CDR1 DFQATT, CDR2 SNEGSKA (reference sequence). CDR3 coding DNA: TGCAGTGCTAGAGTTCTGGGACAGTGGACCACAGATACGCAGTATTTT. This encodes CSARVLGQWTTDTQYF.

This clonotype was seen a single time. This chain links TRBV10-2 with TRBJ1-2, with D hard to call. V was cut by 4 bases and J by 6 bases, with 21 bases left in between. The CDR3 consists of 16 residues. Germline values: CDR1 WSHSY, CDR2 SAAADI. CDR3 sequence: CASSVSVHGQLHGYTF. As DNA, the CDR3 is TGCGCCAGCAGTGTGAGTGTTCATGGCCAACTACATGGCTACACCTTC.

Many counts were recorded for this clonotype. This chain links TRBV6-1 with TRBJ1-1; no clear D gene. V was clipped by 1 base and J by 10 bases, with 10 bases between them. The germline gives CDR1 MNHNS, CDR2 SASEGT. This CDR3 spans 12 amino acids. CDR3 nucleotide sequence: TGTGCCAGCAGTGAAGGGAATTTGAGAGCTTTCTTT. This encodes CASSEGNLRAFF.

This clonotype has just one count. In DNA form, the CDR3 reads TGCGCCAGCAGCTCCTTGGGGGCCGGGATAAGCCGCCAGACCCAGTACTTC. Protein sequence: CASSSLGAGISRQTQYF. This sequence joins TRBV5-1 and TRBJ2-3; D is possibly TRBD1 (6 bases). The end of the DNA is better explained by TRBJ2-5, so the J call may be wrong. Germline assignment: CDR1 SGHRS and CDR2 YFSETQ. The CDR3 is 17 residues long.

By share, this clonotype ranks as large. This sequence joins TRBV6-1 and TRBJ2-3, with 13 nucleotides matching TRBD2. V lost 7 bases to trimming and J lost 0 bases; unmatched junction nucleotides: 13. The germline CDR1 and CDR2 sequences are MNHNS and SASEGT. CDR3 length equals 19 residues. Here the CDR3 reads CASTSAGLAGITSTDTQYF. Written as DNA, the CDR3 is TGTGCCAGCACCTCCGCGGGACTAGCGGGGATAACTAGCACAGATACGCAGTATTTT.

This clonotype was counted between two and nine times. The rearrangement joins TRBV6-5 to TRBJ1-2; D gene uncertain. The CDR3 sequence is 14 residues long. In germline, CDR1 is MNHEY, CDR2 SVGAGI. Trimming left V 4 bases short and J 6 bases short, with 15 bases between. This chain's CDR3 is CASSSGPGWDGYTF. CDR3 nucleotides: TGTGCCAGCAGTTCCGGTCCGGGGTGGGATGGCTACACCTTC.

This clonotype has at least ten counts. V usage is TRBV6-1 and J usage is TRBJ2-7, with 11 bases identical to TRBD2. Germline loops: CDR1 MNHNS, CDR2 SASEGT. Germline trimming cut 5 bases from V and 2 bases from J; bases unmatched to any gene: 2. The CDR3 loop spans 14 amino acids. The CDR3 DNA is TGTGCCAGCAGTCGACTAGCGGGAACCTACGAGCAGTACTTC. It codes for CASSRLAGTYEQYF.